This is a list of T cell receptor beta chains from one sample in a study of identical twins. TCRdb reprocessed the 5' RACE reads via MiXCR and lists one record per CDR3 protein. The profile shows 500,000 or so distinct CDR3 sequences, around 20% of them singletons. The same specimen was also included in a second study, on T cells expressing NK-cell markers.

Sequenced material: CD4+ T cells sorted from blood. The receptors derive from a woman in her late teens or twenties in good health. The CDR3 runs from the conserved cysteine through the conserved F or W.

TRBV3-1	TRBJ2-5	CASSQTGQETQYF
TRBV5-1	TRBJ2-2	CASSQGLAGATGELFF
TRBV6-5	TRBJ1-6	CASSYSDNSPLHF
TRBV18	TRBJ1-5	CASSNGGSSNQPQHF
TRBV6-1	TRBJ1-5	CASRFGQDNQPQHF
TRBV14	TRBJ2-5	CASCRRGQETQYF
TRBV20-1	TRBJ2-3	CSAPLTGTDTQYF
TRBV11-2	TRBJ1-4	CASSRFNEKLFF
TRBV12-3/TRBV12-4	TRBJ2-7	CASSFTQRQVQYF
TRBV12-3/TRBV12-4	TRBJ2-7	CASSGLAVRYEQYF
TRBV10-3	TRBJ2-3	CAISRDPSTDTQYF
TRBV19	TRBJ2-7	CASSVTLGEQYF
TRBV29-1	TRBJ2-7	CSVVGQGASEQYF
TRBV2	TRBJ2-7	CASTTRDKGPVDEQYF
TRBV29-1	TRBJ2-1	CSVEGGRGVSYNEQFF
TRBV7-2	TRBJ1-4	CASSLYGGFNEKLFF
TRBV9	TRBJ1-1	CASSVTGPRDMHTEAFF
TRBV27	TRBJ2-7	CASTGTGSYEQYF
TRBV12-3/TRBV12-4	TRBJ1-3	CATARGSTLNTIYF
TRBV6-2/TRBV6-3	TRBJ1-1	CASSYPDRGRTEAFF
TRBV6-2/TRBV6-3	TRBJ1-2	CASSSSLDSYGYTF
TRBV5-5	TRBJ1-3	CASSLAPAGNTIYF
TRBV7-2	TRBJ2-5	CASSVLAGGEETQYF
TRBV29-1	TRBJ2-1	CSVPSSSYNEQFF
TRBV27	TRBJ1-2	CASSRGGLPYGYTF
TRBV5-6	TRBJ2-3	CASSLPGTGATDTQYF
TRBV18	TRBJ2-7	CASSPRRDSYEQYF
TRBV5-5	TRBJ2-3	CASSLYGLAIDTQYF
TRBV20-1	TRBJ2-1	CSASVSGTGASQFF